Presented here are 18 T cell receptor beta chains from one specimen sequenced in a study of T cells in Graves' hyperthyroidism and ophthalmopathy (dated by TCRdb to about 2019). The library was generated by multiplex PCR. Instrument used: Illumina HiSeq 2000. The TCR beta CDR3 regions were amplified from RNA transcripts. A first-round RT-PCR of the TCR CDR3 used the HTBI primer set with the Qiagen OneStep RT-PCR kit. TCRdb handled the public reads itself, with Q25 trimming in fastp and clone calling in MiXCR, and kept productive beta chains. A single entry per CDR3 protein holds the most common genes and DNA from its merged rows. This sample comprises 540,000 or so distinct CDR3 sequences, less than 20% of them detected only once. The ten largest clones capture 7.3% of the sample. Sequenced input: blood. All receptors come from a woman aged 25 to 39 with Graves' hyperthyroidism.

This clonotype was detected many times. The chain recombines TRBV28 with TRBJ1-1, with D possibly TRBD1 on 6 matching bases. CDR3 length: 14 amino acids. V lost 3 bases and J lost 1, with 9 bases in between. Germline loops: CDR1 MDHEN, CDR2 SYDVKM. The CDR3 reads CASSLGARNTEAFF. CDR3 coding DNA: TGTGCCAGCAGTTTGGGGGCCCGGAACACTGAAGCTTTCTTT.

This clonotype was counted ten times or more. The rearrangement joins TRBV7-6 to TRBJ2-7; 7 positions agree with TRBD2. The CDR3 sequence is 14 residues long. Germline values: CDR1 SGHVS, CDR2 FNYEAQ. With V trimmed by 5 bases and J by 3 bases, 7 bases remained unmatched. The CDR3 nucleotides read TGTGCCAGCAGCCTGAGCCGGGACTACTACGAGCAGTACTTC. Encoded protein: CASSLSRDYYEQYF.

This clonotype was observed many times. J is TRBJ1-1 and V is TRBV27; 9 positions match TRBD1. CDR1 and CDR2 (germline): MNHEY, SMNVEV (reference sequence). With 8 bases clipped from V and 7 bases from J, the junction kept 11 bases outside the gene matches. The CDR3 has 14 residues. This CDR3 reads CASRATGGLVEAFF. CDR3 nucleotide sequence: TGTGCCAGCCGGGCTACAGGGGGCTTGGTTGAAGCTTTCTTT.

This clonotype was seen ten or more times. The chain uses TRBV12-3 or TRBV12-4 and TRBJ2-1; 13 positions agree with TRBD2. The CDR3 sequence is 16 residues long. The V gene end was trimmed by 4 bases and the J gene end by 7 bases; junction bases not matched to a gene: 7. The DNA of the CDR3 is TGTGCCAGCAGTTCCCCTGGACTAGCGGGAGCGAATGAGCAGTTCTTC. Encoded protein: CASSSPGLAGANEQFF.

In its sample, this clonotype was seen a few times. This chain connects TRBV5-4 to TRBJ2-1; 13 positions match TRBD2. In germline, CDR1 is SGHNT, CDR2 YYREEE (reference sequence). The CDR3 runs 17 residues. V lost 4 bases to trimming and J lost 3 bases; unmatched junction nucleotides: 7. The CDR3 region is CASSRLAGGVRYNEQFF. The CDR3 DNA follows: TGTGCCAGCAGCCGACTAGCGGGAGGAGTTCGCTACAATGAGCAGTTCTTC. Full variable domain (rest looked up from reference TRBV5-4 and TRBJ2-1): ETGVTQSPTHLIKTRGQQVTLRCSSQSGHNTVSWYQQALGQGPQFIFQYYREEENGRGNFPPRFSGLQFPNYSSELNVNALELDDSALYLCASSRLAGGVRYNEQFFGPGTRLTVL.

There are many counts of this clonotype. The chain has TRBV7-2 and TRBJ1-1, with 10 nucleotides matching TRBD1. The CDR3 has 14 residues. Trimming removed 2 bases from V and 7 bases from J; junction bases left unmatched: 4. CDR1 is SGHTA, CDR2 FQGNSA, per germline. CDR3: CASSLWTGGDEAFF. For the CDR3, the DNA is TGTGCCAGCAGCTTATGGACAGGGGGTGATGAAGCTTTCTTT.

The V and J genes are TRBV30 and TRBJ1-6; TRBD1 is a possible D gene (5 bases). Trimming cost V 3 bases and J 7 bases, with 19 bases left between them. The CDR3 consists of 16 residues. Germline values: CDR1 GTSNPN, CDR2 SVGIG (reference sequence). CDR3: CAWRIGGSVINSPLHF. In DNA, the CDR3 is TGTGCCTGGAGAATTGGGGGGTCCGTGATCAATTCACCCCTCCACTTT.

Many counts were recorded for this clonotype. The rearrangement links TRBV5-1 to TRBJ1-6; TRBD1 aligns across 8 bases. The CDR3 loop spans 15 amino acids. V lost 2 bases, J lost 7 bases, and 5 bases stayed unmatched. Germline V gives CDR1 SGHRS, CDR2 YFSETQ. The CDR3 DNA reads as TGCGCCAGCAGCTTAGAGACAGGGGTAAATTCACCCCTCCACTTT. Translation gives CASSLETGVNSPLHF. The whole variable domain, filled in from reference TRBV5-1 and TRBJ1-6, reads KAGVTQTPRYLIKTRGQQVTLSCSPISGHRSVSWYQQTPGQGLQFLFEYFSETQRNKGNFPGRFSGRQFSNSRSEMNVSTLELGDSALYLCASSLETGVNSPLHFGNGTRLTVT.

Notes on this clonotype: A much larger clonotype is one base distant, so this may be a read error. The missing conserved phenylalanine or tryptophan at the end of this CDR3 makes a read error likely. The V and J genes are TRBV28 and TRBJ1-2; D perhaps matches TRBD1 (5 bases). The V end was cut by 5 bases, the J end by 2 bases, with 12 bases between. The V gene's germline CDR1 is MDHEN and CDR2 SYDVKM. The CDR3 totals 14 residues. The CDR3 nucleotides read TGTGCCAGCAGTCTCCTCAGGGAGAACTATGGCTACACCTCC. This gives the protein CASSLLRENYGYTS.

Ten or more counts support this clonotype. The chain combines TRBV3-1 with TRBJ1-5; D not certain. CDR3 length equals 14 residues. Germline V lookup: CDR1 LGHDT, CDR2 YNNKEL (reference sequence). Trimming shortened V by 0 bases and J by 6 bases, and 9 bases separated the two germline ends. CDR3 DNA sequence: TGTGCCAGCAGCCAAGAGGGTAGCGGTCAGCCCCAGCATTTT. It is translated as CASSQEGSGQPQHF.

This clonotype was recorded a few times. The V and J genes are TRBV5-1 and TRBJ1-1; TRBD1 matches 7 bases. CDR1 is SGHRS and CDR2 is YFSETQ in the germline V gene. The CDR3 length is 12 residues. The V and J ends lost 0 bases and 9 bases, in that order; junction bases with no gene match: 2. In nucleotides, the CDR3 is TGCGCCAGCAGCTTGGGACAGGGAAAAGCTTTCTTT. Translated: CASSLGQGKAFF.

The chain has TRBV2 and TRBJ1-1, with D uncertain. V was clipped by 5 bases and J by 6 bases, with 16 bases between them. This CDR3 region has 14 residues. Germline CDR1 reads SNHLY; CDR2 reads FYNNEI. DNA for the CDR3: TGTGCCAGCAGTTCCACCGAGGGATGGGCTGAAGCTTTCTTT. It yields the protein CASSSTEGWAEAFF.

This clonotype has only a few counts. The rearrangement joins TRBV28 to TRBJ1-6; D ambiguous. Between the trimmed V and J ends, which lost 5 bases and 8 bases, there was a span of 7 bases. The CDR3 runs 12 residues. Germline CDR1 and CDR2: MDHEN and SYDVKM. The DNA of the CDR3 is TGTGCCAGCAGTCCAGGACATTCACCCCTCCACTTT. Its translation is CASSPGHSPLHF.

The gene calls are TRBV9 and TRBJ2-1, with D perhaps TRBD1 (6 bases). The ends were cut back, 4 bases at V and 0 bases at J, with 11 bases in the middle. The CDR3 totals 15 residues. CDR1 SGDLS and CDR2 YYNGEE come from the germline V gene. CDR3: CASSPGQRSYNEQFF. The CDR3 DNA is TGTGCCAGCAGCCCGGGACAACGCTCCTACAATGAGCAGTTCTTC.

There are a few counts of this clonotype. In DNA form, the CDR3 reads TGTGCCAGCAGTCGCGGACTAGCGGGAGGGAGCACAGATACGCAGTATTTT. Translation: CASSRGLAGGSTDTQYF. The chain joins TRBV6-2 or TRBV6-3 to TRBJ2-3; 15 bases match TRBD2. The CDR3 is made up of 17 amino acids. The V gene's germline CDR1 is MNHEY and CDR2 SVGEGT. V lost 5 bases and J lost 0; bases outside the gene matches: 3.

The chain joins TRBV5-4 to TRBJ2-5; possible D gene TRBD2, 7 bases. The V gene lost 1 base and the J gene lost 7 bases, with 20 bases spanning the gap. The CDR3 runs to 16 residues. The germline gives CDR1 SGHNT, CDR2 YYREEE (reference sequence). The CDR3: CASSLLGGGGTTTQYF. The CDR3 nucleotides are TGTGCCAGCAGCTTGTTAGGGGGGGGGGGGACGACGACCCAGTACTTC.

The V and J genes are TRBV9 and TRBJ2-7, with a weak D call TRBD2 (5 bases). Between the trimmed V and J ends, which lost 1 base and 0 bases, there was a span of 11 bases. The CDR3 has 15 residues. CDR1 is SGDLS, CDR2 YYNGEE, per germline. The chain's CDR3 is CASSVRETDSYEQYF. CDR3 DNA: TGTGCCAGCAGCGTAAGGGAGACGGACTCCTACGAGCAGTACTTC.

This clonotype has at least ten counts. The chain carries TRBV30 and TRBJ1-5, with D tentatively TRBD1 (5 bases). There are 17 residues in the CDR3. The V gene lost 0 bases and the J gene lost 3 bases, with 18 bases spanning the gap. Germline V CDR1 and CDR2: GTSNPN, SVGIG (reference sequence). For the CDR3, the DNA is TGTGCCTGGAGTGTACGAGGCAGGGTGTCCTCCAATCAGCCCCAGCATTTT. This translates into CAWSVRGRVSSNQPQHF.